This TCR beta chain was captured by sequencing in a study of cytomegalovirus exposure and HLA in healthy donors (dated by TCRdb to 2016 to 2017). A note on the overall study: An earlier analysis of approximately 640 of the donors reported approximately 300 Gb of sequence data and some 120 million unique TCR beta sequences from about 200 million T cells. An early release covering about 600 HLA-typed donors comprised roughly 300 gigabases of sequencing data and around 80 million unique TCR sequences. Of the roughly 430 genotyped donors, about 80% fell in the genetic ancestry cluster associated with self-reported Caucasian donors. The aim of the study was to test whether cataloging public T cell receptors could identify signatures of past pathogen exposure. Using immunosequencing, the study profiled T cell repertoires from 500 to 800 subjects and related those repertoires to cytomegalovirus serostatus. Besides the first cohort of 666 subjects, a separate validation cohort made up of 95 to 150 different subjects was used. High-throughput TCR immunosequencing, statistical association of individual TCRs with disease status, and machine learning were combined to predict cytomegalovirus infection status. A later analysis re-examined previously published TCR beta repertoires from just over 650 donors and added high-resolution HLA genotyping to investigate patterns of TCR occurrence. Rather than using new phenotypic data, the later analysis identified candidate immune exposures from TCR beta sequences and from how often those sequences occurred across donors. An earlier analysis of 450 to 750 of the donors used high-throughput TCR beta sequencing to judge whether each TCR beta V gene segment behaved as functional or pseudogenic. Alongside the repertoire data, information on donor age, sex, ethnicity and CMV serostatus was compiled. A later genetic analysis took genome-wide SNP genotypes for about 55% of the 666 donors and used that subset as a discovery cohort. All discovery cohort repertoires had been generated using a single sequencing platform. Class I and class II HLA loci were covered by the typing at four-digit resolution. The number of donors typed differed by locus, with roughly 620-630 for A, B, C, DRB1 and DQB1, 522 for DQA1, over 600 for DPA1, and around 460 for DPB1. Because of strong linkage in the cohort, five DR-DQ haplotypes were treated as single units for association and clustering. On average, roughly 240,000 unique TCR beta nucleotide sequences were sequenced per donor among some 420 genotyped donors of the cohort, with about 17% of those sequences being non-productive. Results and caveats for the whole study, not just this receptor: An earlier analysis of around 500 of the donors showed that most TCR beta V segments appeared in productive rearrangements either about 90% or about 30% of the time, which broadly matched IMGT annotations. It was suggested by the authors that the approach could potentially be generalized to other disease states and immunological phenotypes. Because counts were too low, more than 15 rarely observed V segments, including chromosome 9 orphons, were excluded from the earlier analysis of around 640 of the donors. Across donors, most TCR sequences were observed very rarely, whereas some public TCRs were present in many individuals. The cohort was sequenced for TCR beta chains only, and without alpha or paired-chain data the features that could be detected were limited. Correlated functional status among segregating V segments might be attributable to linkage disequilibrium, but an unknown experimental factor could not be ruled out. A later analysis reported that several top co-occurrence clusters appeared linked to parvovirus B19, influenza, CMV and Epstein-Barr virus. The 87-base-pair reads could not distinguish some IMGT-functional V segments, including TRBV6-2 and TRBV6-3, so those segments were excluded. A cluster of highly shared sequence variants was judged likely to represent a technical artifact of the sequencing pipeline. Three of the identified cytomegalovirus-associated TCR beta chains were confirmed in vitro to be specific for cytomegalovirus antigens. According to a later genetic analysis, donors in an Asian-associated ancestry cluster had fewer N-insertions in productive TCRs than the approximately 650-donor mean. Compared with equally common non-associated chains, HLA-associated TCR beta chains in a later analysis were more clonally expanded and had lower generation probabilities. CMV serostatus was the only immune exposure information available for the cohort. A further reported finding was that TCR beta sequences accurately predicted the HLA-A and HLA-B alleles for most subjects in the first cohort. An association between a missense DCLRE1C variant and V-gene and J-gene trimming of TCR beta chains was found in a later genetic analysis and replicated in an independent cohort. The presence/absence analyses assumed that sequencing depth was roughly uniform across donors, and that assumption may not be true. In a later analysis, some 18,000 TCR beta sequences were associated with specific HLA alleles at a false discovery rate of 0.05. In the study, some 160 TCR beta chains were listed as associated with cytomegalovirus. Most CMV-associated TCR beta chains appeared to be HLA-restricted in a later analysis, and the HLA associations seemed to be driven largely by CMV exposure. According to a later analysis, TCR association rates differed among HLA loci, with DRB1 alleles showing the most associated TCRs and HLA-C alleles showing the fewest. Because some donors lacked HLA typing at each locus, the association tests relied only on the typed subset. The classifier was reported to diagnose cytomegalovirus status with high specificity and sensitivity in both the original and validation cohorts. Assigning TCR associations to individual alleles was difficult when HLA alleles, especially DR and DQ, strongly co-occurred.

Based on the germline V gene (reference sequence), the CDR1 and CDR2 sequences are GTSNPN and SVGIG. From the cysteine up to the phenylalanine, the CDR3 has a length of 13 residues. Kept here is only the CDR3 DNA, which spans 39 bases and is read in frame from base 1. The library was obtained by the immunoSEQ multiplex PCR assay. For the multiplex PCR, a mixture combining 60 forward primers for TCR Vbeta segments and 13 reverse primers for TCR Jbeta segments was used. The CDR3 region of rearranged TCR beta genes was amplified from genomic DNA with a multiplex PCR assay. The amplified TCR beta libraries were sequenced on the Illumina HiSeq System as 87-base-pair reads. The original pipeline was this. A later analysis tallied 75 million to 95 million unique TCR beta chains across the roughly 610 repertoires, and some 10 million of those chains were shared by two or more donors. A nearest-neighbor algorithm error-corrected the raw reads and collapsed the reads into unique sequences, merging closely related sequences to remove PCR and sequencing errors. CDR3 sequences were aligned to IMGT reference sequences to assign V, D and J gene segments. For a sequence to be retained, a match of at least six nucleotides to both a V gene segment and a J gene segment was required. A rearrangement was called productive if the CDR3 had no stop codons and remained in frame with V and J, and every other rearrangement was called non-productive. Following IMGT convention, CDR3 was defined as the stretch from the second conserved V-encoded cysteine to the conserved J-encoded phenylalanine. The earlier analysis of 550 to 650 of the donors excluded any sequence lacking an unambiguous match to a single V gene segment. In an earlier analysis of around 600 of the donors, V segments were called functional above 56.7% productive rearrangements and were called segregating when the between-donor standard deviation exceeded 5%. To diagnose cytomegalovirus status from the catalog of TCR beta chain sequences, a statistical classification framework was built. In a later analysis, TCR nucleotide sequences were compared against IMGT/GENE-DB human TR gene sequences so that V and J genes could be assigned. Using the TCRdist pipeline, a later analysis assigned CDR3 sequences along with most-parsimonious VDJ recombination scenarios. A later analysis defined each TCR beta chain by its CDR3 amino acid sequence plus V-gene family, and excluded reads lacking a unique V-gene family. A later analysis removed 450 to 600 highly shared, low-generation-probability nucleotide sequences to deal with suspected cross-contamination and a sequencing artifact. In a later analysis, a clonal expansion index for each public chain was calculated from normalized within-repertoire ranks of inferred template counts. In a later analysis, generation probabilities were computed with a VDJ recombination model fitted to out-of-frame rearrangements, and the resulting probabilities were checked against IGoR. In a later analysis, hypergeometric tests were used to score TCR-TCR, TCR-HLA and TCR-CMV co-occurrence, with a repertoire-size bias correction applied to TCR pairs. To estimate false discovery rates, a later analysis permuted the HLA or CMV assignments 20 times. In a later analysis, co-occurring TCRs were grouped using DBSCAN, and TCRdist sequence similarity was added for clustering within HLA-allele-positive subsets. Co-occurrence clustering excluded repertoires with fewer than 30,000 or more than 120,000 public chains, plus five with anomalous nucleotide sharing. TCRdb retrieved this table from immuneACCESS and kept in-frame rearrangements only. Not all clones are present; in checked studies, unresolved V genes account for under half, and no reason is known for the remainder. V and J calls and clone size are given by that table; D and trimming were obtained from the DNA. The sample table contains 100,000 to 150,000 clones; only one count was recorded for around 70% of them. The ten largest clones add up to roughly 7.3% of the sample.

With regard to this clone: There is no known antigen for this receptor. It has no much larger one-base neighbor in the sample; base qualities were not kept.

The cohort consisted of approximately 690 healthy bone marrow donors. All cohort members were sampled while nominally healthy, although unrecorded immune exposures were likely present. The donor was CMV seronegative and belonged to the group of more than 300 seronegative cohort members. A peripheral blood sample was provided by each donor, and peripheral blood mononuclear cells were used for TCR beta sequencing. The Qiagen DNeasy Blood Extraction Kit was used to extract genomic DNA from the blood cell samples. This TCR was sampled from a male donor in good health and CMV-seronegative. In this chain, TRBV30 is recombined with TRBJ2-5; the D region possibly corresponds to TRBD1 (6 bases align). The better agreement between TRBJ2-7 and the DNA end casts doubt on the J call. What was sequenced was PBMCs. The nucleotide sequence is TGTGCCTGGGGATCAGGGGATATCTACGAGCAGTACTTC. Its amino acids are CAWGSGDIYEQYF.